The next 10 T cell receptor beta chains were all read from a single sample in a study of T cell repertoires in cytomegalovirus infection. These receptors have no identified antigens. TCRdb re-called the reads through MiXCR, storing one row per CDR3 protein. The sample includes about 310,000 distinct CDR3 sequences, approximately 25% of them seen just once. Here the sequenced sample was cultured PBMCs, taken from culture after CMV antigen stimulation. The receptors were sampled from a human donor in good health (CMV status not recorded). Some clones in this sample may be carry-over from other donors' samples.

A few counts support this clonotype. The rearrangement uses TRBV19 and TRBJ1-5; weak D call: TRBD1 (5 bases). Germline lookup yields CDR1 LNHDA and CDR2 SQIVND (reference sequence). V was clipped by 0 bases and J by 9 bases, with 6 bases between them. This CDR3 has 12 residues. Here the CDR3 reads CASSIDGGPQHF. In DNA form, the CDR3 reads TGTGCCAGTAGTATAGACGGGGGGCCCCAGCATTTT.

J is TRBJ2-7 and V is TRBV6-5; 8 nucleotides align to TRBD2. The CDR3 is 15 residues long. The germline gives CDR1 MNHEY, CDR2 SVGAGI. The V and J ends lost 5 bases and 3 bases, in that order; junction bases with no gene match: 9. CDR3 bases: TGTGCCAGCAGTCTAACTAGCGGCGTCGACTACGAGCAGTACTTC. Encoded protein: CASSLTSGVDYEQYF.

This clonotype was seen at least ten times. J is TRBJ2-6 and V is TRBV6-1; the D is unclear. This CDR3 comprises 14 residues. Germline assignment: CDR1 MNHNS and CDR2 SASEGT. V was shortened by 5 bases and J by 0 bases, with 5 bases between the two germline ends. CDR3 sequence: CASSQVSGANVLTF. CDR3 sequence (DNA): TGTGCCAGCAGTCAAGTCTCTGGGGCCAACGTCCTGACTTTC.

Only a few counts were recorded for this clonotype. Written as DNA, the CDR3 is TGTGCCAGCAGCTCCAGGAAGGGCTCCTACGAGCAGTACGTC. This gives the protein CASSSRKGSYEQYV. This chain links TRBV7-8 with TRBJ2-7; unclear D gene. The CDR3 spans 14 residues. V was cut by 4 bases and J by 0 bases, with 10 bases left in between. CDR1 and CDR2 (germline): SGHVS, FQNEAQ.

This clonotype was counted only a few times. The rearrangement joins TRBV6-6 to TRBJ1-2, with 11 bases aligning to TRBD1. In germline, CDR1 is MNHNY, CDR2 SVGAGI (reference sequence). After removal of 6 bases from V and 3 bases from J, the junction contained 6 bases not matched to a gene. The CDR3 spans 15 residues. The CDR3 is CASRDRTGGDYGYTF. For the CDR3, the DNA is TGTGCCAGCAGAGATCGGACAGGGGGCGACTATGGCTACACCTTC.

The V call is TRBV6-5, the J call TRBJ2-2; D possibly matches TRBD1 or TRBD2 (5 bases each). Trimming removed 7 bases at V and 4 bases at J, with 13 bases between. Germline values: CDR1 MNHEY, CDR2 SVGAGI. CDR3 length: 14 residues. CDR3 protein: CASIPGGVTGELFF. The CDR3 region has the DNA TGTGCCAGCATTCCTGGGGGAGTCACCGGGGAGCTGTTTTTT.

The rearrangement joins TRBV9 to TRBJ2-7; D possibly corresponds to TRBD1 (6 bases). Germline loops: CDR1 SGDLS, CDR2 YYNGEE. This CDR3 contains 15 residues. V was pared by 0 bases and J by 4 bases, with 14 bases between. The CDR3 is CASSVELGAGYEQYF. The CDR3 DNA follows: TGTGCCAGCAGCGTAGAGCTGGGGGCGGGTTACGAGCAGTACTTC. Full variable domain (rest looked up from reference TRBV9 and TRBJ2-7): DSGVTQTPKHLITATGQRVTLRCSPRSGDLSVYWYQQSLDQGLQFLIQYYNGEERAKGNILERFSAQQFPDLHSELNLSSLELGDSALYFCASSVELGAGYEQYFGPGTRLTVT.

Here the CDR3 reads CASSGTGTANTEAFF. The CDR3 DNA sequence: TGTGCCAGCAGCGGCACCGGGACAGCCAACACTGAAGCTTTCTTT. This chain joins TRBV12-3 or TRBV12-4 and TRBJ1-1; 7 nucleotides agree with TRBD1. This CDR3 has 15 amino acids. Trimming removed 6 bases from V and 2 bases from J; junction bases left unmatched: 9.

This clonotype has a handful of counts. The V gene is TRBV29-1, the J gene TRBJ1-1, with D hard to call. Germline lookup yields CDR1 SQVTM and CDR2 ANQGSEA. V lost 5 bases, J lost 4 bases, and 14 bases lay in between. CDR3 length equals 13 residues. The CDR3 loop reads CSVREGGSTEAFF. The CDR3 DNA sequence: TGCAGCGTTAGGGAGGGTGGCAGCACTGAAGCTTTCTTT. Complete variable domain (other parts from reference TRBV29-1 and TRBJ1-1): SAVISQKPSRDICQRGTSLTIQCQVDSQVTMMFWYRQQPGQSLTLIATANQGSEATYESGFVIDKFPISRPNLTFSTLTVSNMSPEDSSIYLCSVREGGSTEAFFGQGTRLTVV.

The chain has TRBV6-2 or TRBV6-3 and TRBJ2-7, with D possibly being TRBD1 (6 bases). From germline, CDR1 is MNHEY and CDR2 SVGEGT. The CDR3 covers 16 residues. V was shortened by 0 bases and J by 3 bases, with 15 bases between the two germline ends. CDR3: CASSYSRGQNFYEQYF. As DNA, the CDR3 is TGTGCCAGCAGTTACTCGAGGGGACAAAATTTCTACGAGCAGTACTTC.